Each of the 31 T cell receptor beta chains below was sequenced from the same sample in a study of OX40 agonist ivuxolimab in advanced cancers. Clones were sequenced by immunoSEQ multiplex PCR, and TCRdb holds only the in-frame ones, with some missing. The sample lists tens of thousands of clones, roughly 86% occurring once. Material: CD4+ or CD8+ T cells sorted from blood, obtained in a trial of the OX40 agonist ivuxolimab. Receptor source: an adult with an advanced solid tumor such as melanoma, head and neck, liver or kidney cancer.

The chain's CDR3 is CASSQDHPLYTGELFF. CDR3 nucleotide sequence: TGTGCCAGCAGCCAAGATCATCCTCTTTACACCGGGGAGCTGTTTTTT. The genes are TRBV14 and TRBJ2-2; D gene uncertain. In germline, CDR1 is SGHDN, CDR2 FVKESK. CDR3 length equals 16 residues. Deletions cut 0 bases from V and 3 bases from J, with 11 bases between.

This chain links TRBV28 with TRBJ1-2; possible D gene TRBD1, 5 bases. Trimming removed 4 bases from V and 5 bases from J, with 8 bases in between. The CDR3 length is 12 residues. The V gene's germline CDR1 is MDHEN and CDR2 SYDVKM. The CDR3 loop is CASSSGLYGYTF. CDR3 nucleotide sequence: TGTGCCAGCAGTTCGGGACTATATGGCTACACCTTC.

The gene calls are TRBV5-1 and TRBJ2-4, with D perhaps TRBD2 (6 bases). Germline CDR1 and CDR2: SGHRS and YFSETQ. The CDR3 has 14 residues. The V end was cut by 6 bases, the J end by 7 bases, with 17 bases between. The CDR3 nucleotides read TGCGCCAGCAACCGGGGGACCGGGCTGAACATTCAGTACTTC. Amino acid sequence: CASNRGTGLNIQYF.

This clone was counted only a few times. The chain combines TRBV5-1 with TRBJ2-7, with D possibly TRBD1 on 6 matching bases. The germline V gene has CDR1 SGHRS and CDR2 YFSETQ. Trimming took off 1 base at V and 3 bases at J, with 14 bases between the two ends. The CDR3 length is 15 residues. The CDR3 coding sequence is TGCGCCAGCAGCTTGACCTCAGGGGCCTACTACGAGCAGTACTTC. Translation gives CASSLTSGAYYEQYF.

The genes are TRBV7-8 and TRBJ2-3; 13 nucleotides agree with TRBD2. The CDR3 runs 16 residues. V lost 3 bases and J lost 2; bases outside the gene matches: 2. Germline V gene data show CDR1 as SGHVS and CDR2 as FQNEAQ. The CDR3 coding sequence is TGTGCCAGCAGCTTGGGACTAGCGGGACACACAGATACGCAGTATTTT. It is translated as CASSLGLAGHTDTQYF.

The chain links TRBV5-1 to TRBJ2-4, with 8 bases aligning to TRBD1. This CDR3 is built from 13 residues. V gave up 3 bases and J gave up 9 bases; unmatched junction bases: 5. The V gene's germline CDR1 is SGHRS and CDR2 YFSETQ. CDR3 residues: CASSSRTGTIQYF. In DNA form, the CDR3 reads TGCGCCAGCAGCTCCAGGACAGGGACCATTCAGTACTTC.

The chain is built from TRBV7-2 and TRBJ2-5; 7 nucleotides align to TRBD1. Germline CDR1 is SGHTA and CDR2 is FQGNSA. The CDR3 length is 14 residues. V was pared by 4 bases and J by 3 bases, with 5 bases of the junction left unmatched. CDR3 amino acids: CASSSGQPKETQYF. Written as DNA, the CDR3 is TGTGCCAGCAGCTCGGGACAGCCCAAAGAGACCCAGTACTTC. The entire variable domain, with the rest obtained from reference TRBV7-2 and TRBJ2-5, is as follows: GAGVSQSPSNKVTEKGKDVELRCDPISGHTALYWYRQSLGQGLEFLIYFQGNSAPDKSGLPSDRFSAERTGGSVSTLTIQRTQQEDSAVYLCASSSGQPKETQYFGPGTRLLVL.

The CDR3 DNA sequence: TGTGCCAGCGCAGACGGGCTAGCGGGACGCACAGATACGCAGTATTTT. Its translation: CASADGLAGRTDTQYF. The chain uses TRBV7-3 and TRBJ2-3, with TRBD2 matching 9 bases. Germline CDR1 SGHTA, CDR2 FQGTGA. Trimming removed 8 bases from V and 1 base from J; junction bases left unmatched: 10. This CDR3 comprises 16 residues.

The chain combines TRBV27 with TRBJ2-3; 7 bases are shared with TRBD2. Germline V gives CDR1 MNHEY, CDR2 SMNVEV (reference sequence). V shed 6 bases and J 10 bases; nucleotides not matched to a gene: 7. The CDR3 has 12 residues. CDR3 DNA: TGTGCCAGCAGCCTCGGGGGGACCGCGCAGTATTTT. Translating it yields CASSLGGTAQYF.

CDR3 region: CASSSPTGEYEQYF. DNA for the CDR3: TGTGCCAGCAGCTCACCGACAGGGGAGTACGAGCAGTACTTC. V is TRBV7-3 and J is TRBJ2-7; 8 positions match TRBD1. Germline V gene sequence: CDR1 SGHTA, CDR2 FQGTGA. CDR3 length equals 14 residues. Trimming removed 4 bases from V and 4 bases from J; junction bases left unmatched: 6.

This clone was detected only once. The rearrangement uses TRBV1 and TRBJ2-4; the table's D call, TRBD2, has no DNA check behind it. TRBV1 is tagged as a pseudogene. This CDR3 has 18 residues. The CDR3 nucleotides are TGCACCAGCAACCAAAACCCACTTAGCGGGAAGGCCAAAAACATTCAGTACTTC. Encoded protein: CTSNQNPLSGKAKNIQYF.

The chain links TRBV7-3 to TRBJ2-2; D is ambiguous. CDR1 and CDR2 from the germline V gene are SGHTA and FQGTGA. This CDR3 spans 13 amino acids. The germline V and J ends were trimmed by 3 bases and 8 bases, with 10 bases remaining between them. The CDR3 loop reads CASSLMESGELFF. In nucleotides, the CDR3 is TGTGCCAGCAGCTTGATGGAGAGTGGGGAGCTGTTTTTT.

This clone was observed a single time. The chain uses TRBV2 and TRBJ2-4; D call uncertain. The CDR3 spans 16 residues. Germline values: CDR1 SNHLY, CDR2 FYNNEI. The V end was cut by 3 bases, the J end by 0 bases, with 12 bases between. The CDR3 reads CASSDETLLAKNIQYF. CDR3 nucleotide sequence: TGTGCCAGCAGTGACGAGACTCTACTAGCCAAAAACATTCAGTACTTC.

The V and J genes are TRBV11-2 and TRBJ1-6, with D tentatively TRBD1 (5 bases). V lost 5 bases, J lost 4 bases, and 15 bases lay in between. Germline loops: CDR1 SGHAT, CDR2 FQNNGV. The CDR3 runs to 16 residues. CDR3 coding DNA: TGTGCCAGCAGCCTAACAGGAGAGTCTTATAATTCACCCCTCCACTTT. Its protein is CASSLTGESYNSPLHF.

The sample holds one count of this clone. This chain links TRBV4-1 with TRBJ2-5; TRBD1 matches 8 bases. The germline gives CDR1 MGHRA, CDR2 YSYEKL. The CDR3 is 12 amino acids. V lost 6 bases, J lost 5 bases, and 2 bases stayed unmatched. CDR3 nucleotides: TGCGCCAGCAGTAGGACAGGGGAGACCCAGTACTTC. It yields the protein CASSRTGETQYF.

The CDR3 nucleotides read TGTGCCAGCAGCTCCCTGCGCTGGGCAGGGGACACGAGGGGTGGCTACACCTTC. Translated: CASSSLRWAGDTRGGYTF. The V gene is TRBV11-2, the J gene TRBJ1-2, with TRBD1 as a possible D gene (6 bases). Germline V gene sequence: CDR1 SGHAT, CDR2 FQNNGV. The CDR3 runs 18 residues. The V end lost 4 bases, the J end lost 7 bases, and 28 bases lay between the germline ends.

The chain uses TRBV5-8 and TRBJ2-3; TRBD1 matches 8 bases. The germline gives CDR1 SGHTS, CDR2 YDEGEE. This CDR3 has 17 amino acids. V shed 2 bases and J 6 bases; nucleotides not matched to a gene: 14. Here the CDR3 reads CASSLGQGPAVGDTQYF. The DNA for the CDR3 is TGTGCCAGCAGCTTAGGACAGGGCCCCGCCGTAGGGGATACGCAGTATTTT.

This chain uses TRBV6-5 with TRBJ1-3; a possible D gene is TRBD1 (6 bases). The V gene's germline CDR1 is MNHEY and CDR2 SVGAGI. The CDR3 runs 15 residues. The V and J ends lost 6 bases and 2 bases respectively, with 14 bases between them. CDR3 loop: CASRSTGPPGNTIYF. In nucleotides, the CDR3 is TGTGCCAGCAGATCTACAGGGCCCCCTGGAAACACCATATATTTT.

This clone was seen only once. The rearrangement uses TRBV27 and TRBJ2-5; tentatively, D is TRBD1 (5 bases). V lost 4 bases, J lost 2 bases, and 17 bases lay in between. This CDR3 spans 16 amino acids. The V gene's germline CDR1 is MNHEY and CDR2 SMNVEV (reference sequence). CDR3 sequence (DNA): TGTGCCAGCAGTTATATAAGGGGTCCGCAACAAGAGACCCAGTACTTC. Translating gives CASSYIRGPQQETQYF.

The V and J genes are TRBV18 and TRBJ2-1, with 7 bases aligning to TRBD2. Germline CDR1 KGHSH, CDR2 LQKENI. This CDR3 comprises 16 residues. V lost 1 base, J lost 4 bases, and 7 bases stayed unmatched. The CDR3 region is CASSPQRTSDYNEQFF. The CDR3, as DNA: TGTGCCAGCTCACCACAACGAACTAGCGATTACAATGAGCAGTTCTTC.

The chain has TRBV18 and TRBJ2-3; no definite D call. The CDR3 runs 17 residues. Trimming took 3 bases from V and 6 from J, leaving 22 bases between them. Per germline, CDR1 KGHSH and CDR2 LQKENI. The DNA for the CDR3 is TGTGCCAGCTCACCTAACGTAAGGGAAGCAAACTGGGATACGCAGTATTTT. Translating it yields CASSPNVREANWDTQYF.

The chain employs TRBV5-1 and TRBJ2-7; 9 bases align to TRBD1. Germline CDR1 SGHRS, CDR2 YFSETQ. The CDR3 contains 18 residues. Trimming took 2 bases from V and 2 from J; bases not matched to a gene: 14. CDR3 sequence: CASSLTLGQGVPTYEQYF. Here the CDR3 DNA reads TGCGCCAGCAGCTTAACCTTGGGACAGGGAGTACCCACCTACGAGCAGTACTTC.

This clone was recorded once. The chain's CDR3 is CASSLVGAGTGELFF. As DNA, the CDR3 is TGTGCCAGCAGCTTAGTCGGCGCGGGCACCGGGGAGCTGTTTTTT. The chain carries TRBV11-1 and TRBJ2-2; D may be TRBD2 (5 bases). Germline V lookup: CDR1 SGHAT, CDR2 FQDESV (reference sequence). The CDR3 contains 15 residues. V shed 1 base and J shed 4 bases, with 10 bases lying between them. The full variable domain, with the rest looked up from reference TRBV11-1 and TRBJ2-2, is EAEVAQSPRYKITEKSQAVAFWCDPISGHATLYWYRQILGQGPELLVQFQDESVVDDSQLPKDRFSAERLKGVDSTLKIQPAELGDSAMYLCASSLVGAGTGELFFGEGSRLTVL.

The chain uses TRBV6-5 and TRBJ2-5; possibly TRBD1 for D (6 bases). There are 13 residues in the CDR3. V was cut by 5 bases and J by 5 bases, with 12 bases left in between. The V gene's germline CDR1 is MNHEY and CDR2 SVGAGI. The chain's CDR3 is CASSGRGGETQYF. The CDR3 DNA is TGTGCCAGCAGTGGCAGGGGTGGGGAGACCCAGTACTTC.

The CDR3 sequence: CASSKTPGLAGGINNEQFF. CDR3 bases: TGCGCCAGCAGCAAGACCCCGGGACTAGCGGGAGGAATTAACAATGAGCAGTTCTTC. The chain has TRBV10-1 and TRBJ2-1; 15 nucleotides align to TRBD2. CDR3 length: 19 amino acids. V lost 6 bases and J lost 5; bases outside the gene matches: 14. Germline CDR1 reads WNHNN; CDR2 reads SYGVQD (reference sequence).

This sequence joins TRBV18 and TRBJ2-5; D is uncertain. In germline, CDR1 is KGHSH, CDR2 LQKENI. The CDR3 is 12 residues long. Trimming removed 3 bases from V and 0 bases from J, with 2 bases in between. CDR3 bases: TGTGCCAGCTCACCGAACCAAGAGACCCAGTACTTC. Protein product: CASSPNQETQYF. The whole variable domain, remainder taken from reference TRBV18 and TRBJ2-5, is NAGVMQNPRHLVRRRGQEARLRCSPMKGHSHVYWYRQLPEEGLKFMVYLQKENIIDESGMPKERFSAEFPKEGPSILRIQQVVRGDSAAYFCASSPNQETQYFGPGTRLLVL.

The V call is TRBV28, the J call TRBJ2-1; D is perhaps TRBD1 (6 bases). Germline V gene sequence: CDR1 MDHEN, CDR2 SYDVKM. Deletions cut 7 bases from V and 8 bases from J, with 21 bases between. The CDR3 is 15 residues long. DNA of the CDR3: TGTGCCAGCACCGTACAGGGTTGGAATATAGATGAGCAGTTCTTC. As protein: CASTVQGWNIDEQFF.

V and J are TRBV7-8 and TRBJ2-7; 10 bases line up with TRBD1. The trim removed 1 base at V and 4 bases at J, leaving 4 bases unmatched. Germline V gives CDR1 SGHVS, CDR2 FQNEAQ. This CDR3 spans 15 amino acids. CDR3 residues: CASSLGTGGVYEQYF. CDR3 coding DNA: TGTGCCAGCAGCTTAGGGACAGGGGGAGTGTACGAGCAGTACTTC.

V usage is TRBV6-5 and J usage is TRBJ1-2, with a weak D call TRBD1 (5 bases). The V end was cut by 7 bases, the J end by 5 bases, with 17 bases between. CDR3 length equals 14 residues. Per germline, CDR1 MNHEY and CDR2 SVGAGI. CDR3 bases: TGTGCCAGCACCCGGGGCAGGGAGCAATATGGCTACACCTTC. It encodes CASTRGREQYGYTF.

The V gene is TRBV27, the J gene TRBJ2-1; 11 positions match TRBD1. Germline loops: CDR1 MNHEY, CDR2 SMNVEV (reference sequence). Trimming cost V 5 bases and J 6 bases; bases outside gene matches: 12. The length of the CDR3 is 17 residues. The CDR3 protein is CASSNRRTGGLINEQFF. The CDR3 nucleotides are TGTGCCAGCAGTAACAGAAGGACAGGGGGCCTAATCAATGAGCAGTTCTTC.

The J gene is TRBJ1-2, the V gene TRBV19; no clear D gene. CDR1 is LNHDA and CDR2 is SQIVND in the germline V gene (reference sequence). The CDR3 has 15 residues. Trimming stripped 5 bases from V and 4 bases from J, with 17 bases between. The CDR3 loop is CASSPVSWISYGYTF. In nucleotides, the CDR3 is TGTGCCAGTAGTCCCGTCTCGTGGATAAGCTATGGCTACACCTTC.